One sample yielded the 17 T cell receptor beta chains listed below, sequenced in a study of blood T cell repertoires in COVID-19. Sequencing was performed with immunoSEQ multiplex PCR; in TCRdb, only in-frame clones are kept and a portion is missing. The profile covers around 400,000 clones, with more than 75% appearing a single time and about 2.1% taken by the ten largest. Sequenced: peripheral blood. All receptors come from a woman aged 55-69 years with COVID-19, enrolled during active disease.

This chain connects TRBV6-5 to TRBJ1-5; 7 nucleotides match TRBD1. The CDR3 is 14 residues long. CDR1 is MNHEY, CDR2 SVGAGI, per germline. The J segment lost 2 bases and the V segment lost 6 bases, leaving 4 bases of the junction unmatched. In DNA form, the CDR3 reads TGTGCCAGCAGCTATGACAGGGGCAATCAGCCCCAGCATTTT. It is translated as CASSYDRGNQPQHF.

The chain couples TRBV10-3 to TRBJ1-6; possibly TRBD1 for D (6 bases). The length of the CDR3 is 15 residues. The V gene's germline CDR1 is ENHRY and CDR2 SYGVKD. V lost 0 bases to trimming and J lost 10 bases, with 13 bases between them. The chain's CDR3 is CAISESKAGVSPLHF. The CDR3 coding sequence is TGTGCCATCAGTGAGTCGAAGGCAGGGGTGTCACCCCTCCACTTT.

The J gene is TRBJ1-5, the V gene TRBV20-1, with D possibly matching TRBD1 (6 bases). V was cut by 3 bases and J by 3 bases, with 12 bases left in between. The CDR3 has 14 residues. Germline assignment: CDR1 DFQATT and CDR2 SNEGSKA (reference sequence). As DNA, the CDR3 is TGCAGTGCTAGTCGGACAGCGACCAATCAGCCCCAGCATTTT. It specifies CSASRTATNQPQHF.

This sequence joins TRBV2 and TRBJ2-5; 7 bases are a match to TRBD1. Germline V gives CDR1 SNHLY, CDR2 FYNNEI. This CDR3 contains 14 residues. The V segment lost 7 bases and the J segment 4 bases; nucleotides outside the gene matches: 9. As DNA, the CDR3 is TGTGCCAGCAAAAACAGGGGCGAGGGAGAGACCCAGTACTTC. This encodes CASKNRGEGETQYF.

The chain couples TRBV6-6 to TRBJ2-7; 8 positions agree with TRBD1. Germline V gene data show CDR1 as MNHNY and CDR2 as SVGAGI (reference sequence). The length of the CDR3 is 13 residues. Trimming took 8 bases from V and 3 from J; bases not matched to a gene: 6. The CDR3 DNA reads TGTGCCAGCGCCGGGACAGGAAACTACGAGCAGTACTTC. Translated, it gives CASAGTGNYEQYF.

CDR3 DNA sequence: TGTGCCAGCTCACTTTGGTCAGGGAACACTGAAGCTTTCTTT. Its translation: CASSLWSGNTEAFF. V usage is TRBV18 and J usage is TRBJ1-1; unclear D gene. Trimming cost V 4 bases and J 1 base, with 10 bases left between them. CDR3 size: 14 residues. Germline V gene sequence: CDR1 KGHSH, CDR2 LQKENI.

The V and J genes are TRBV2 and TRBJ1-1; TRBD1 agrees at 7 bases. With 6 bases clipped from V and 6 bases from J, the junction kept 10 bases outside the gene matches. The V gene's germline CDR1 is SNHLY and CDR2 FYNNEI. This CDR3 contains 14 residues. This CDR3 is CASRLQGPLSEAFF. CDR3 DNA: TGTGCCAGCAGGCTACAGGGGCCCCTCTCTGAAGCTTTCTTT.

The gene calls are TRBV3-1 (or the pseudogene TRBV3-2) and TRBJ1-2, with 7 bases that match TRBD1. The germline V gene encodes CDR1 LGHDT and CDR2 YNNKEL (reference sequence). This CDR3 spans 13 amino acids. With 6 bases clipped from V and 8 bases from J, the junction kept 9 bases outside the gene matches. CDR3 bases: TGTGCCAGCAGAACGACAGGGACAACGGGCTACACCTTC. The encoded protein is CASRTTGTTGYTF.

This chain uses TRBV3-1 (or the pseudogene TRBV3-2) with TRBJ2-1, with 8 bases fitting TRBD2. The CDR3 contains 15 residues. The V gene end was trimmed by 4 bases and the J gene end by 1 base; junction bases not matched to a gene: 3. From germline, CDR1 is LGHDT and CDR2 YNNKEL (reference sequence). CDR3 loop: CASSRQRGSYNEQFF. DNA of the CDR3: TGTGCCAGCAGCCGCCAGCGGGGGTCCTACAATGAGCAGTTCTTC.

Only one count was recorded for this clone. The chain combines TRBV18 with TRBJ2-7, with TRBD1 matching 9 bases. This CDR3 contains 14 residues. Trimming removed 5 bases from V and 4 bases from J; junction bases left unmatched: 6. Germline loops: CDR1 KGHSH, CDR2 LQKENI. CDR3 region: CASSSRTGEYEQYF. DNA of the CDR3: TGTGCCAGCTCAAGTAGGACAGGGGAATACGAGCAGTACTTC.

V gene TRBV5-5 combines with J gene TRBJ1-6; possibly TRBD1 for D (6 bases). Germline values: CDR1 SGHKS, CDR2 YYEKEE (reference sequence). Between the trimmed V and J ends, which lost 1 base and 7 bases, there was a span of 15 bases. The length of the CDR3 is 16 residues. CDR3 sequence (DNA): TGTGCCAGCAGCTTGAAAGGGGGTCTAGGAAATTCACCCCTCCACTTT. Translating gives CASSLKGGLGNSPLHF.

The rearrangement links TRBV7-6 to TRBJ2-2, with 7 bases fitting TRBD2. The J segment lost 1 base and the V segment lost 3 bases, leaving 2 bases of the junction unmatched. The CDR3 covers 15 residues. Germline V gene lookup returns CDR1 SGHVS and CDR2 FNYEAQ. The CDR3 reads CASSFAGENTGELFF. CDR3 coding DNA: TGTGCCAGCAGCTTCGCGGGGGAGAACACCGGGGAGCTGTTTTTT.

The J gene is TRBJ2-6, the V gene TRBV19; D may be TRBD2 (5 bases). V lost 8 bases and J lost 0, with 17 bases in between. CDR1 is LNHDA, CDR2 SQIVND, per germline (reference sequence). This CDR3 is built from 17 residues. The CDR3 nucleotides read TGTGCCAGTCGGCGGAGGACGTTGGTCTCTGGGGCCAACGTCCTGACTTTC. Translated: CASRRRTLVSGANVLTF.

The chain carries TRBV3-1 (or the pseudogene TRBV3-2) and TRBJ1-6; 7 bases fit TRBD1. With V trimmed by 4 bases and J by 4 bases, 7 bases remained unmatched. This CDR3 has 16 residues. Germline assignment: CDR1 LGHDT and CDR2 YNNKEL (reference sequence). The CDR3 DNA sequence: TGTGCCAGCAGCCTTCAGGGACAGATTTATAATTCACCCCTCCACTTT. It yields the protein CASSLQGQIYNSPLHF.

The V gene is TRBV5-1, the J gene TRBJ1-5, with TRBD1 matching 9 bases. V trimming: 2 bases; J trimming: 4 bases; junction bases outside the gene matches: 4. From germline, CDR1 is SGHRS and CDR2 YFSETQ. CDR3 length: 15 amino acids. The CDR3: CASSFWTGANQPQHF. CDR3 DNA: TGCGCCAGCAGCTTCTGGACAGGGGCAAATCAGCCCCAGCATTTT. The entire variable domain, with the rest obtained from reference TRBV5-1 and TRBJ1-5, is as follows: KAGVTQTPRYLIKTRGQQVTLSCSPISGHRSVSWYQQTPGQGLQFLFEYFSETQRNKGNFPGRFSGRQFSNSRSEMNVSTLELGDSALYLCASSFWTGANQPQHFGDGTRLSIL.

The sample holds a few counts of this clone. The rearrangement joins TRBV28 to TRBJ1-6, with D perhaps matching TRBD1 (5 bases). This CDR3 comprises 14 residues. Germline V gene lookup returns CDR1 MDHEN and CDR2 SYDVKM. V lost 6 bases and J 8 bases, leaving 14 bases between the germline ends. The CDR3 sequence is CASRFRQWDSPLHF. CDR3 sequence (DNA): TGTGCCAGCAGGTTCCGACAGTGGGATTCACCCCTCCACTTT.

In its sample, this clone was seen a few times. This chain joins TRBV6-5 and TRBJ2-7, with D possibly being TRBD2 (6 bases). Germline V CDR1 and CDR2: MNHEY, SVGAGI. This CDR3 region has 15 residues. V was pared by 6 bases and J by 2 bases, with 17 bases between. The CDR3 region has the DNA TGTGCCAGCAGACAGGACCGGGGGTCTGCCTACGAGCAGTACTTC. As protein: CASRQDRGSAYEQYF.